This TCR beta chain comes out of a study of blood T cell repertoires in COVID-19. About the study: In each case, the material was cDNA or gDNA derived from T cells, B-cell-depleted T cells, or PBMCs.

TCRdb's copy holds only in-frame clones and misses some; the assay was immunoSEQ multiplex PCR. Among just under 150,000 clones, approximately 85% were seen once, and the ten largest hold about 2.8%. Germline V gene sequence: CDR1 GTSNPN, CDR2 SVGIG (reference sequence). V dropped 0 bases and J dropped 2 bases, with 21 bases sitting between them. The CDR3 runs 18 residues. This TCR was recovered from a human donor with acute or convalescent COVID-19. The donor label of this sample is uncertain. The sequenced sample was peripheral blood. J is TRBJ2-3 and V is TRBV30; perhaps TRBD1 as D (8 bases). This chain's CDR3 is CAWSVQGGGAGNTDTQYF. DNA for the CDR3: TGTGCCTGGAGTGTACAGGGGGGAGGAGCGGGGAACACAGATACGCAGTATTTT.